One and the same sample provided the 2 T cell receptor beta chains below, sequenced in a study of early T cells in non-severe SARS-CoV-2 infection. TCRdb re-called the 5' RACE reads with MiXCR, one entry per CDR3 protein. The table includes approximately 66,000 distinct CDR3 sequences, more than 10% detected once. Sequencing was performed on whole blood, taken at baseline. These receptors were obtained from an adult who was a healthcare worker with PCR-confirmed SARS-CoV-2 infection or an uninfected control (not recorded which). The donor label of this sample is uncertain.

This chain uses TRBV18 with TRBJ1-5, with D perhaps matching TRBD1 (5 bases). V was clipped by 4 bases and J by 6 bases, with 13 bases between them. The germline V gene encodes CDR1 KGHSH and CDR2 LQKENI. The CDR3 extends over 14 amino acids. The CDR3 sequence is CASSLPGDGQPQHF. In DNA, the CDR3 is TGTGCCAGCTCACTTCCTGGGGACGGTCAGCCCCAGCATTTT.

This clonotype was seen at least ten times. This chain connects TRBV11-1 to TRBJ2-2, with D perhaps assigned TRBD1 or TRBD2 (5 bases each). CDR1 is SGHAT, CDR2 FQDESV, per germline (reference sequence). V lost 6 bases and J lost 6, with 11 bases in between. CDR3 length: 13 residues. This CDR3 is CASRVRGPGELFF. DNA of the CDR3: TGTGCCAGCAGGGTGAGGGGCCCCGGGGAGCTGTTTTTT.